These T cell receptor beta chains were read from a single sample in a study of blood T cell repertoires in COVID-19. Only in-frame clones appear in the TCRdb table, and some are missing; sequencing was by immunoSEQ multiplex PCR. This table has roughly 5,500 clones, 91% appearing once. Sequencing used peripheral blood. The receptors shown here come from a human donor in a cohort sampled during active COVID-19. CDR3s include the opening cysteine and the closing phenylalanine or tryptophan. The D gene is left open where the match is weak. A row's size may be missing; if present it is once, few, many or a size class.

CDR3 protein: CASSLANTNEQFF; CDR3 DNA: TGTGCCAGCAGTCTGGCCAATACCAATGAGCAGTTCTTC; clone size: .; V gene: TRBV5-6; D gene: .; J gene: TRBJ2-1; CDR3 length: 13
CDR3 protein: CASSKGLAGLVDTQYF; CDR3 DNA: TGTGCCAGCAGCAAGGGACTAGCGGGCCTAGTAGATACGCAGTATTTT; clone size: .; V gene: TRBV7-6; D gene: TRBD2; J gene: TRBJ2-3; CDR3 length: 16
CDR3 protein: CAWSLQPGTEAFF; CDR3 DNA: TGTGCCTGGAGTTTGCAACCGGGGACTGAAGCTTTCTTT; clone size: .; V gene: TRBV30; D gene: .; J gene: TRBJ1-1; CDR3 length: 13
CDR3 protein: CASSQVTSGRNTGELFF; CDR3 DNA: TGTGCCAGCAGCCAAGTTACTAGCGGGAGGAACACCGGGGAGCTGTTTTTT; clone size: .; V gene: TRBV4-2; D gene: TRBD2; J gene: TRBJ2-2; CDR3 length: 17
CDR3 protein: CASSEVVGTADSYEQYF; CDR3 DNA: TGTGCCAGCAGTGAGGTCGTCGGGACAGCCGACTCCTACGAGCAGTACTTC; clone size: .; V gene: TRBV25-1; D gene: TRBD1; J gene: TRBJ2-7; CDR3 length: 17
CDR3 protein: CASSHASSAPYGYTF; CDR3 DNA: TGTGCCAGCAGTCATGCTAGTTCCGCCCCATATGGCTACACCTTC; clone size: .; V gene: TRBV28; D gene: .; J gene: TRBJ1-2; CDR3 length: 15
CDR3 protein: CASSFNQRAGANYGYTF; CDR3 DNA: TGTGCCAGCAGCTTTAACCAGCGGGCGGGCGCTAACTATGGCTACACCTTC; clone size: .; V gene: TRBV7-9; D gene: .; J gene: TRBJ1-2; CDR3 length: 17
CDR3 protein: CASSIQTGLNEKLFF; CDR3 DNA: TGTGCCAGCAGCATCCAAACAGGTCTTAATGAAAAACTGTTTTTT; clone size: .; V gene: TRBV7-2; D gene: .; J gene: TRBJ1-4; CDR3 length: 15
CDR3 protein: CASSLSYGGNIQYF; CDR3 DNA: TGTGCCAGCAGTTTATCGTACGGGGGAAACATTCAGTACTTC; clone size: .; V gene: TRBV28; D gene: .; J gene: TRBJ2-4; CDR3 length: 14
CDR3 protein: CASSLAAGSYEQYF; CDR3 DNA: TGTGCCAGCAGCTTAGCGGCGGGTTCCTACGAGCAGTACTTC; clone size: .; V gene: TRBV7-2; D gene: .; J gene: TRBJ2-7; CDR3 length: 14
CDR3 protein: CASSGGASGRSYNEQFF; CDR3 DNA: TGTGCCAGCAGCGGGGGGGCGAGCGGGAGGTCCTACAATGAGCAGTTCTTC; clone size: few; V gene: TRBV7-9; D gene: TRBD2; J gene: TRBJ2-1; CDR3 length: 17
CDR3 protein: CASRLADPYEQYF; CDR3 DNA: TGTGCCAGCAGGCTAGCGGATCCCTACGAGCAGTACTTC; clone size: .; V gene: TRBV27; D gene: TRBD2; J gene: TRBJ2-7; CDR3 length: 13
CDR3 protein: CASSLTLERTQYF; CDR3 DNA: TGTGCCAGCAGTTTAACACTGGAGAGGACCCAGTACTTC; clone size: .; V gene: TRBV28; D gene: .; J gene: TRBJ2-5; CDR3 length: 13
CDR3 protein: CASSFLTGNNQPQHF; CDR3 DNA: TGTGCCAGCAGCTTCCTGACAGGGAACAATCAGCCCCAGCATTTT; clone size: .; V gene: TRBV7-2; D gene: TRBD1; J gene: TRBJ1-5; CDR3 length: 15
CDR3 protein: CASKASGLVGELFF; CDR3 DNA: TGTGCCAGTAAGGCTAGCGGACTTGTCGGGGAGCTGTTTTTT; clone size: .; V gene: TRBV19; D gene: TRBD2; J gene: TRBJ2-2; CDR3 length: 14
CDR3 protein: CASSLYSGSSNEQYF; CDR3 DNA: TGTGCCAGCAGCCTGTATAGCGGGAGTTCCAACGAGCAGTACTTC; clone size: .; V gene: TRBV6-2/TRBV6-3; D gene: TRBD2; J gene: TRBJ2-7; CDR3 length: 15
CDR3 protein: CASSFLELHTGELFF; CDR3 DNA: TGTGCCAGCAGTTTTCTTGAACTTCACACCGGGGAGCTGTTTTTT; clone size: .; V gene: TRBV27; D gene: .; J gene: TRBJ2-2; CDR3 length: 15
CDR3 protein: CASSGYTDGYTF; CDR3 DNA: TGTGCCAGCAGTGGATACACAGATGGCTACACCTTC; clone size: .; V gene: TRBV27; D gene: .; J gene: TRBJ1-2; CDR3 length: 12
CDR3 protein: CASSIEADRGRPYNEQFF; CDR3 DNA: TGTGCCAGTAGTATAGAGGCCGACAGGGGGCGCCCATACAATGAGCAGTTCTTC; clone size: .; V gene: TRBV19; D gene: TRBD1; J gene: TRBJ2-1; CDR3 length: 18
CDR3 protein: CAWSFNLSKEVNEKLFF; CDR3 DNA: TGTGCCTGGAGTTTTAACCTCTCCAAAGAGGTTAATGAAAAACTGTTTTTT; clone size: .; V gene: TRBV30; D gene: .; J gene: TRBJ1-4; CDR3 length: 17
CDR3 protein: CASSSGTGILDYGYTF; CDR3 DNA: TGTGCCAGCAGTTCCGGGACAGGGATCCTCGACTATGGCTACACCTTC; clone size: .; V gene: TRBV27; D gene: TRBD1; J gene: TRBJ1-2; CDR3 length: 16
CDR3 protein: CASSPIKENRASSGNTIYF; CDR3 DNA: TGTGCCAGCTCACCTATAAAGGAAAACAGAGCCTCCTCTGGAAACACCATATATTTT; clone size: .; V gene: TRBV18; D gene: .; J gene: TRBJ1-3; CDR3 length: 19
CDR3 protein: CASSYDQGNTIYF; CDR3 DNA: TGTGCCAGCAGTTACGATCAGGGGAACACCATATATTTT; clone size: .; V gene: TRBV6-5; D gene: .; J gene: TRBJ1-3; CDR3 length: 13
CDR3 protein: CASSLVEGGYTEAFF; CDR3 DNA: TGTGCCAGCAGCTTAGTAGAGGGAGGGTACACTGAAGCTTTCTTT; clone size: .; V gene: TRBV7-2; D gene: .; J gene: TRBJ1-1; CDR3 length: 15
CDR3 protein: CASSTRDADTDTQYF; CDR3 DNA: TGCGCCAGCAGCACTCGGGATGCTGACACAGATACGCAGTATTTT; clone size: .; V gene: TRBV4-3; D gene: .; J gene: TRBJ2-3; CDR3 length: 15
CDR3 protein: CASRGIAGTYNEQFF; CDR3 DNA: TGTGCCAGCAGGGGAATAGCGGGCACCTACAATGAGCAGTTCTTC; clone size: .; V gene: TRBV2; D gene: TRBD2; J gene: TRBJ2-1; CDR3 length: 15
CDR3 protein: CATSDSTETGEIF; CDR3 DNA: TGTGCCACCAGTGATTCAACAGAAACAGGGGAGATCTTT; clone size: .; V gene: TRBV24-1; D gene: TRBD1; J gene: TRBJ1-1; CDR3 length: 13
CDR3 protein: CAIMLAGLAGVNEQFF; CDR3 DNA: TGTGCCATCATGCTCGCTGGACTAGCGGGCGTAAATGAGCAGTTCTTC; clone size: .; V gene: TRBV10-3; D gene: TRBD2; J gene: TRBJ2-1; CDR3 length: 16
CDR3 protein: CASSTGTSRDTQYF; CDR3 DNA: TGTGCCAGCAGCACCGGGACTAGCAGAGATACGCAGTATTTT; clone size: .; V gene: TRBV11-2; D gene: TRBD2; J gene: TRBJ2-3; CDR3 length: 14
CDR3 protein: CASSYTSGSYNEQFF; CDR3 DNA: TGTGCCAGCAGTTACACTAGCGGGAGCTACAATGAGCAGTTCTTC; clone size: few; V gene: TRBV6-2/TRBV6-3; D gene: TRBD2; J gene: TRBJ2-1; CDR3 length: 15
CDR3 protein: CASLFTSASTYNEQFF; CDR3 DNA: TGTGCCAGCCTATTTACTAGCGCGTCCACCTACAATGAGCAGTTCTTC; clone size: .; V gene: TRBV18; D gene: TRBD2; J gene: TRBJ2-1; CDR3 length: 16
CDR3 protein: CASGQGLDQPQHF; CDR3 DNA: TGTGCCAGTGGACAGGGTTTGGATCAGCCCCAGCATTTT; clone size: .; V gene: TRBV19; D gene: TRBD1; J gene: TRBJ1-5; CDR3 length: 13
CDR3 protein: CATSPTGGNTEAFF; CDR3 DNA: TGTGCCACCAGCCCTACAGGGGGGAACACTGAAGCTTTCTTT; clone size: .; V gene: TRBV24-1; D gene: TRBD1; J gene: TRBJ1-1; CDR3 length: 14
CDR3 protein: CASSPGQTYNEQFF; CDR3 DNA: TGCGCCAGCAGCCCGGGACAGACCTACAATGAGCAGTTCTTC; clone size: .; V gene: TRBV5-1; D gene: TRBD1; J gene: TRBJ2-1; CDR3 length: 14
CDR3 protein: CASSLLAGVHEQYF; CDR3 DNA: TGCGCCAGCAGCCTACTAGCGGGAGTCCACGAGCAGTACTTC; clone size: large; V gene: TRBV4-1; D gene: TRBD2; J gene: TRBJ2-7; CDR3 length: 14
CDR3 protein: CASSQRVAGARHGELFF; CDR3 DNA: TGTGCCAGCAGCCAGCGGGTGGCGGGAGCAAGGCACGGGGAGCTGTTTTTT; clone size: .; V gene: TRBV3-1/TRBV3-2; D gene: TRBD2; J gene: TRBJ2-2; CDR3 length: 17
CDR3 protein: CASSRPGRGDYEQYF; CDR3 DNA: TGTGCCAGCAGCCGCCCCGGACGGGGGGACTACGAGCAGTACTTC; clone size: .; V gene: TRBV14; D gene: TRBD2; J gene: TRBJ2-7; CDR3 length: 15
CDR3 protein: CASSQGGEGWFF; CDR3 DNA: TGTGCCAGCAGCCAAGGAGGAGAAGGTTGGTTCTTC; clone size: .; V gene: TRBV7-3; D gene: .; J gene: TRBJ2-1; CDR3 length: 12
CDR3 protein: CASSRYTDEQYF; CDR3 DNA: TGTGCCAGCAGTCGCTATACCGACGAGCAGTACTTC; clone size: .; V gene: TRBV28; D gene: .; J gene: TRBJ2-7; CDR3 length: 12
CDR3 protein: CASRGSAHNEQFF; CDR3 DNA: TGCGCCAGCAGGGGGAGCGCCCACAATGAGCAGTTCTTC; clone size: .; V gene: TRBV4-1; D gene: .; J gene: TRBJ2-1; CDR3 length: 13
CDR3 protein: CASSLPGAEAFF; CDR3 DNA: TGTGCCAGCAGCCTTCCAGGGGCTGAAGCTTTCTTT; clone size: .; V gene: TRBV7-8; D gene: .; J gene: TRBJ1-1; CDR3 length: 12
CDR3 protein: CASSQDAGGRGETQYF; CDR3 DNA: TGCGCCAGCAGCCAAGATGCGGGGGGCAGGGGGGAGACCCAGTACTTC; clone size: .; V gene: TRBV4-3; D gene: .; J gene: TRBJ2-5; CDR3 length: 16
CDR3 protein: CASTVEPYEQYF; CDR3 DNA: TGTGCCAGCACGGTCGAACCCTACGAGCAGTACTTC; clone size: .; V gene: TRBV12-3/TRBV12-4; D gene: .; J gene: TRBJ2-7; CDR3 length: 12
CDR3 protein: CASSQERGTGTFHYGYTF; CDR3 DNA: TGCGCCAGCAGCCAAGAAAGGGGGACAGGGACCTTTCACTATGGCTACACCTTC; clone size: .; V gene: TRBV4-3; D gene: TRBD1; J gene: TRBJ1-2; CDR3 length: 18
CDR3 protein: CSVEGDRGGTGELFF; CDR3 DNA: TGCAGCGTTGAAGGGGACAGGGGTGGCACCGGGGAGCTGTTTTTT; clone size: .; V gene: TRBV29-1; D gene: TRBD1; J gene: TRBJ2-2; CDR3 length: 15
CDR3 protein: CASSWGVSYEQYF; CDR3 DNA: TGTGCCAGCAGTTGGGGGGTTTCCTACGAGCAGTACTTC; clone size: .; V gene: TRBV6-5; D gene: .; J gene: TRBJ2-7; CDR3 length: 13
CDR3 protein: CASSHSDSTKIPLHF; CDR3 DNA: TGTGCCAGCAGCCATTCGGACAGCACCAAAATCCCCCTCCACTTT; clone size: few; V gene: TRBV3-1/TRBV3-2; D gene: .; J gene: TRBJ1-6; CDR3 length: 15
CDR3 protein: CASSPGTSGRAYEQFF; CDR3 DNA: TGTGCCAGCAGTCCCGGGACTAGCGGGAGGGCCTATGAGCAGTTCTTC; clone size: .; V gene: TRBV6-2/TRBV6-3; D gene: TRBD2; J gene: TRBJ2-1; CDR3 length: 16
CDR3 protein: CASSIGASGHNEQFF; CDR3 DNA: TGTGCCAGTAGTATTGGGGCTAGCGGCCACAATGAGCAGTTCTTC; clone size: .; V gene: TRBV19; D gene: TRBD2; J gene: TRBJ2-1; CDR3 length: 15
CDR3 protein: CASSLKGPLAEAFF; CDR3 DNA: TGTGCCAGCAGTTTAAAGGGGCCCCTGGCTGAAGCTTTCTTT; clone size: once; V gene: TRBV27; D gene: .; J gene: TRBJ1-1; CDR3 length: 14
CDR3 protein: CASKLDREGQETQYF; CDR3 DNA: TGTGCCAGCAAACTGGACAGGGAGGGCCAAGAGACCCAGTACTTC; clone size: .; V gene: TRBV2; D gene: .; J gene: TRBJ2-5; CDR3 length: 15
CDR3 protein: CASSLGENTEAFF; CDR3 DNA: TGTGCCAGCAGCTTAGGAGAGAACACTGAAGCTTTCTTT; clone size: .; V gene: TRBV7-6; D gene: .; J gene: TRBJ1-1; CDR3 length: 13
CDR3 protein: CASSTAGPGNQPQHF; CDR3 DNA: TGTGCCAGCTCCACCGCGGGTCCGGGCAATCAGCCCCAGCATTTT; clone size: .; V gene: TRBV18; D gene: .; J gene: TRBJ1-5; CDR3 length: 15
CDR3 protein: CASSASAGNTEAFF; CDR3 DNA: TGCGCCAGCAGCGCAAGTGCAGGAAACACTGAAGCTTTCTTT; clone size: .; V gene: TRBV5-1; D gene: .; J gene: TRBJ1-1; CDR3 length: 14
CDR3 protein: CASSISAGTPFGVPYSNQPQHF; CDR3 DNA: TGTGCCAGTAGTATATCGGCCGGGACTCCTTTCGGGGTCCCTTATAGCAATCAGCCCCAGCATTTT; clone size: few; V gene: TRBV19; D gene: .; J gene: TRBJ1-5; CDR3 length: 22
CDR3 protein: CASSLGQRTDTQYF; CDR3 DNA: TGTGCCAGCAGTTTAGGGCAGCGCACAGATACGCAGTATTTT; clone size: .; V gene: TRBV28; D gene: .; J gene: TRBJ2-3; CDR3 length: 14
CDR3 protein: CASSLHRVGELFF; CDR3 DNA: TGTGCCAGCAGCTTACATCGGGTCGGGGAGCTGTTTTTT; clone size: .; V gene: TRBV11-3; D gene: .; J gene: TRBJ2-2; CDR3 length: 13
CDR3 protein: CSVEAITKLDYTQYF; CDR3 DNA: TGCAGCGTTGAAGCGATTACTAAACTAGACTATACGCAGTATTTT; clone size: large; V gene: TRBV29-1; D gene: .; J gene: TRBJ2-3; CDR3 length: 15
CDR3 protein: CASSGPQDYGYTF; CDR3 DNA: TGTGCCAGCAGTGGTCCACAGGACTATGGCTACACCTTC; clone size: .; V gene: TRBV2; D gene: .; J gene: TRBJ1-2; CDR3 length: 13
CDR3 protein: CASNPGGVDTQYF; CDR3 DNA: TGTGCCAGCAATCCTGGGGGCGTAGATACGCAGTATTTT; clone size: .; V gene: TRBV25-1; D gene: .; J gene: TRBJ2-3; CDR3 length: 13